This T cell receptor beta chain derives from a study of graft-versus-host responses after intestinal transplantation (dated by TCRdb to 2020 to 2023). For the study in its entirety: Multivisceral, liver-intestinal, or isolated intestinal transplants were received by the recipients. Rather than going through the commercial service, samples from a few later patients were sequenced in-house on an Illumina MiSeq and processed with MiXCR. The cohort enrolled around 25 intestinal transplant recipients including one retransplant, and a few patients lacking pretransplant specimens were excluded. Donor T cell macrochimerism was defined as a peak of at least 4% donor T cells among recipient peripheral blood mononuclear cells. After intestinal transplantation, graft-versus-host and host-versus-graft alloreactive T cell clones in the graft, circulation and bone marrow were tracked using bulk TCR-beta CDR3 sequencing. Every recipient was given anti-thymocyte globulin induction, followed by 3 to 4 years of maintenance tacrolimus and steroids. To identify alloreactive clones, pre-transplant mixed lymphocyte reaction products were sequenced and compared with unstimulated pre-transplant donor and recipient T cells. Study-wide findings and limitations: In patients with donor T cell macrochimerism, the allografts had high GvH to HvG T cell clonal ratios. The conclusions were limited by the relatively low number and heterogeneity of the intestinal transplant patients. GvH clones were detected in recipient bone marrow, and some of these GvH clones were observed earlier in ileal mucosa or blood, consistent with an intestinal mucosal origin. Early after transplant, declines in HvG clones were associated with peak levels of circulating GvH clones.

This clone was picked up a small number of times. This receptor's antigen is unknown. No base quality information exists; no much larger clone differs at one position. Compared with germline, V lacks 3 bases and J lacks 3 bases; bases without a gene match: 1. The CDR3 sequence holds 13 residues, the cysteine and phenylalanine included. Of the read, only the CDR3 DNA is kept; its 39 bases are in frame from base 1. The germline V gene gives CDR1 as SGHAT and CDR2 as FQNNGV. The intended sense of this specimen's time point label: cells obtained before transplantation from donor or recipient. CD3+CD4+ and CD3+CD8+ populations were FACS-sorted from unstimulated pre-transplant donor and recipient cells taken from spleen or lymph nodes. Library creation used the immunoSEQ multiplex PCR assay. For most patients, genomic DNA was isolated using the Qiagen DNeasy Blood and Tissue Kit and was shipped frozen to Adaptive Biotechnologies for TCR sequencing. For most patients, high-throughput TCR-beta CDR3 sequencing of genomic DNA was performed by Adaptive Biotechnologies. The authors' pipeline ran thus. TCR sequencing data were retrieved from Adaptive's ImmunoSEQ software for around 19 patients, whereas a few other patients were processed with MiXCR and VDJtools. To correct CD4 versus CD8 sorting errors, sequences present in both subsets at a frequency ratio below 5:1 were removed. CDR3 nucleotide sequences shared by donor and recipient were removed because the origin of these sequences could not be assigned. At least 2-fold expansion over unstimulated cells and a minimum CFSE-low frequency of 0.002% (template counts) or 0.001% (read counts) were required for clones to be classified as alloreactive. A clone was considered mappable if detected in the sequenced pre-transplant spleen, lymph node, or MLR CFSE-low populations of the donor or recipient. The cumulative frequency of alloreactive clones was calculated as a percentage of all sequences, weighted by copy number. As stored in TCRdb, this immuneACCESS dataset retains in-frame rearrangements with V and J assigned. A fraction of the clones does not appear; measured against another copy, unresolved V genes explain less than half of the discrepancy, and the remainder lacks a known reason. V and J calls and clone size come straight from that table; D and trimming were deduced from the DNA. For this sample there are more than 90,000 clones; 90% to 95% appear just once. 1.2% of the sample is in the top ten clones.

The chain couples TRBV11-2 to TRBJ2-7; the junction holds 8 bases that match TRBD1. Sample: unstimulated CD8+ T cells sorted from spleen or lymph node cells, taken before transplant. The source is a human donor who was the organ donor for an intestinal transplant. CDR3 protein: CASSLGTGYEQYF. The sequenced DNA is TGTGCCAGCAGCTTGGGGACAGGCTACGAGCAGTACTTC. Joined to the reference TRBV11-2 and TRBJ2-7 proteins, this CDR3 gives the full variable domain: EAGVAQSPRYKIIEKRQSVAFWCNPISGHATLYWYQQILGQGPKLLIQFQNNGVVDDSQLPKDRFSAERLKGVDSTLKIQPAKLEDSAVYLCASSLGTGYEQYFGPGTRLTVT.